This is a list of T cell receptor beta chains from one sample in a study of molecular identifiers for immune sequencing clone quantification. TCRdb fed the PCR reads into MiXCR, producing one record per CDR3 protein. Here the sample spans about half a million distinct CDR3 sequences, about a fifth being singletons. Input material: naive CD8+ T cells from blood, with Jurkat cell RNA spiked in. The receptors come from a human donor in good health. Some libraries in this study had Jurkat cell RNA spiked in. Both conserved end residues are part of each CDR3. D genes are given only for firm matches. Expanded clones get a size class; other rows say once, few or many, or leave the size out.

v_call: TRBV13
d_call: -
j_call: TRBJ1-1
clone_size: -
cdr3_nt: TGTGCCAGCAGCACGTCGTTGGGGGGGAACACTGAAGCTTTCTTT
cdr3_aa: CASSTSLGGNTEAFF

v_call: TRBV12-3/TRBV12-4
d_call: TRBD1
j_call: TRBJ2-6
clone_size: many
cdr3_nt: TGTGCCAGCAGGAAAATAGGACAGGAGGCCTCTGGGGCCAACGTCCTGACTTTC
cdr3_aa: CASRKIGQEASGANVLTF

v_call: TRBV4-2
d_call: -
j_call: TRBJ1-1
clone_size: few
cdr3_nt: TGTGCCAGCAGCCAAGACGGCGGGGCAGCTTTCTTT
cdr3_aa: CASSQDGGAAFF

v_call: TRBV18
d_call: -
j_call: TRBJ2-6
clone_size: -
cdr3_nt: TGTGCCAGCTCACCTACTGACCTACCTTTCACTTCTTCTGGGGCCAACGTCCTGACTTTC
cdr3_aa: CASSPTDLPFTSSGANVLTF

v_call: TRBV11-2
d_call: TRBD2
j_call: TRBJ2-2
clone_size: few
cdr3_nt: TGTGCCAGCAGCTTATCAGCGGGAGGGGTGAACACCGGGGAGCTGTTTTTT
cdr3_aa: CASSLSAGGVNTGELFF

v_call: TRBV7-8
d_call: -
j_call: TRBJ1-4
clone_size: -
cdr3_nt: TGTGCCAGCAGCTTAGCTGGAGGTTTTATTGAAAAACTGTTTTTT
cdr3_aa: CASSLAGGFIEKLFF

v_call: TRBV7-2
d_call: -
j_call: TRBJ2-7
clone_size: many
cdr3_nt: TGTGCCAGCAGCTTAGGGCAATCGGGGGCTTGGTCCTACGAGCAGTACTTC
cdr3_aa: CASSLGQSGAWSYEQYF

v_call: TRBV29-1
d_call: TRBD2
j_call: TRBJ2-3
clone_size: many
cdr3_nt: TGCAGCGCCCATGGGACTAGTTTCCCCACAGATACGCAGTATTTT
cdr3_aa: CSAHGTSFPTDTQYF

v_call: TRBV30
d_call: TRBD2
j_call: TRBJ2-1
clone_size: few
cdr3_nt: TGTGCCTGGAGTGTCCTAGCGGGATACAATGAGCAGTTCTTC
cdr3_aa: CAWSVLAGYNEQFF

v_call: TRBV11-2
d_call: -
j_call: TRBJ1-1
clone_size: many
cdr3_nt: TGTGCCAGCAGCTTTCTCATGGCTGAAGCTTTCTTT
cdr3_aa: CASSFLMAEAFF

v_call: TRBV20-1
d_call: TRBD2
j_call: TRBJ2-3
clone_size: few
cdr3_nt: TGCAGTGCTAGAGATGAGGCGGGACTAGGCACAGATACGCAGTATTTT
cdr3_aa: CSARDEAGLGTDTQYF

v_call: TRBV4-2
d_call: TRBD1
j_call: TRBJ2-7
clone_size: many
cdr3_nt: TGTGCCAGCAGCCACGCGGGACAGGGGGACGGGACCTACGAGCAGTACTTC
cdr3_aa: CASSHAGQGDGTYEQYF

v_call: TRBV7-6
d_call: TRBD2
j_call: TRBJ2-3
clone_size: -
cdr3_nt: TGTGCCAGCAGCTTAGTGGTACGGGGGGGCTCAGATACGCAGTATTTT
cdr3_aa: CASSLVVRGGSDTQYF

v_call: TRBV4-1
d_call: TRBD1
j_call: TRBJ1-6
clone_size: -
cdr3_nt: TGCGCCAGCAGCCCTTGGGGGACAGAAAATTCACCCCTCCACTTT
cdr3_aa: CASSPWGTENSPLHF

v_call: TRBV5-1
d_call: TRBD1
j_call: TRBJ1-1
clone_size: -
cdr3_nt: TGCGCCAGCAGCTTGGAAGGGACAGGGGATTGGGCTTTCTTT
cdr3_aa: CASSLEGTGDWAFF

v_call: TRBV6-5
d_call: -
j_call: TRBJ1-2
clone_size: many
cdr3_nt: TGTGCCAGCAGTTACTCGACGGCAGACGTAAACTATGGCTACACCTTC
cdr3_aa: CASSYSTADVNYGYTF

v_call: TRBV5-1
d_call: TRBD1
j_call: TRBJ2-7
clone_size: -
cdr3_nt: TGCGCCAGCAGCTTCGGGACAGGATACGAGCGGTACTTC
cdr3_aa: CASSFGTGYERYF

v_call: TRBV10-1
d_call: -
j_call: TRBJ2-1
clone_size: few
cdr3_nt: TGCGCCAGCAGTGGGACACTTTACAATGAGCAGTTCTTC
cdr3_aa: CASSGTLYNEQFF

v_call: TRBV4-1
d_call: -
j_call: TRBJ1-5
clone_size: few
cdr3_nt: TGCGCCAGCAGCCAAGTAGAAGGGGGTCGCAATCAGCCCCAGCATTTT
cdr3_aa: CASSQVEGGRNQPQHF

v_call: TRBV9
d_call: -
j_call: TRBJ2-2
clone_size: many
cdr3_nt: TGTGCCAGCAGCGGAAACACCGGGGAGCTGTTTTTT
cdr3_aa: CASSGNTGELFF

v_call: TRBV5-6
d_call: -
j_call: TRBJ2-7
clone_size: many
cdr3_nt: TGTGCCAGCAGCTTTTGGGGGAACCCCTACGAGCAGTACTTC
cdr3_aa: CASSFWGNPYEQYF

v_call: TRBV19
d_call: TRBD1
j_call: TRBJ1-5
clone_size: -
cdr3_nt: TGTGCCAGTAGTATCACAACCCCAGACAGGGCCAGGGGTCAGCCCCAGCATTTT
cdr3_aa: CASSITTPDRARGQPQHF

v_call: TRBV7-9
d_call: TRBD1
j_call: TRBJ1-1
clone_size: many
cdr3_nt: TGTGCCAGCAGCCACGACAGGGGGCAGAATGAAGCTTTCTTT
cdr3_aa: CASSHDRGQNEAFF

v_call: TRBV20-1
d_call: -
j_call: TRBJ2-7
clone_size: once
cdr3_nt: TGCAGTGCTAGAGGTATAGCGAAGTCCTCCTACGAGCAGTACTTC
cdr3_aa: CSARGIAKSSYEQYF

v_call: TRBV28
d_call: -
j_call: TRBJ1-2
clone_size: many
cdr3_nt: TGTGCCAGCAGTTTAGGCAATAACTATGGCTACACCTTC
cdr3_aa: CASSLGNNYGYTF

v_call: TRBV28
d_call: -
j_call: TRBJ1-1
clone_size: -
cdr3_nt: TGTGCCAGCAGTGTCCGGGCCATGAACACTGAAGCTTTCTTT
cdr3_aa: CASSVRAMNTEAFF

v_call: TRBV6-5
d_call: TRBD2
j_call: TRBJ2-1
clone_size: -
cdr3_nt: TGTGCCAGCAGTTACTCTAGCGGGGCAATCAATGAGCAGTTCTTC
cdr3_aa: CASSYSSGAINEQFF

v_call: TRBV19
d_call: TRBD1
j_call: TRBJ1-2
clone_size: -
cdr3_nt: TGTGCCAGTAGTATCAGACAGGGAGGAAGTCATGGCTACACCTTC
cdr3_aa: CASSIRQGGSHGYTF

v_call: TRBV18
d_call: -
j_call: TRBJ1-1
clone_size: few
cdr3_nt: TGTGCCAGCTCACCAACCAGGGGAAGCGACACTGAAGCTTTCTTT
cdr3_aa: CASSPTRGSDTEAFF

v_call: TRBV2
d_call: TRBD1
j_call: TRBJ1-1
clone_size: few
cdr3_nt: TGTGCCAGCACCGAAAGGGGGACAGGGGAGAGAGCTTTCTTT
cdr3_aa: CASTERGTGERAFF

v_call: TRBV27
d_call: -
j_call: TRBJ2-1
clone_size: once
cdr3_nt: TGTGCCAGCAGTTTAGGCAGGTCCGTCATTCTGAATGAGCAGTTCTTC
cdr3_aa: CASSLGRSVILNEQFF

v_call: TRBV4-3
d_call: -
j_call: TRBJ2-7
clone_size: -
cdr3_nt: TGCGCCAGCAGCCCAGATAGAGGACAACACTCCTACGAGCAGTACTTC
cdr3_aa: CASSPDRGQHSYEQYF

v_call: TRBV27
d_call: -
j_call: TRBJ2-7
clone_size: many
cdr3_nt: TGTGCCAGCAGTTTGAGGGGCACCTCCTACGAGCAGTACTTC
cdr3_aa: CASSLRGTSYEQYF

v_call: TRBV20-1
d_call: -
j_call: TRBJ2-7
clone_size: few
cdr3_nt: TGCAGTGCTAGAGTTGAGCCCGGCTCCTACGAGCAGTACTTC
cdr3_aa: CSARVEPGSYEQYF

v_call: TRBV2
d_call: -
j_call: TRBJ1-2
clone_size: -
cdr3_nt: TGTGCCAGCGTAGCGGACTATCTGCTTAACTATGGCTACACCTTC
cdr3_aa: CASVADYLLNYGYTF

v_call: TRBV28
d_call: -
j_call: TRBJ2-1
clone_size: -
cdr3_nt: TGTGCCAGCAGTTTTCGACTAGGAGATGAGCAGTTCTTC
cdr3_aa: CASSFRLGDEQFF

v_call: TRBV5-6
d_call: TRBD1
j_call: TRBJ2-7
clone_size: -
cdr3_nt: TGTGCCAGCAGCTTGTCCTCCGGGACAGAGTACGGCGAGCAGTACTTC
cdr3_aa: CASSLSSGTEYGEQYF